The source of this T cell receptor (beta chain) is a study of Ad26.COV2.S vaccination and SARS-CoV-2 variants. Data came from immunoSEQ multiplex PCR; TCRdb stores just in-frame clones and leaves some out. The table includes 400,000 to 500,000 clones, about 88% detected once. This clone showed up just once. Documented treatment: some 20 received Ad26.COV2.S at low or high dose, single or two shots; 5 received placebo; per-sample allocation not given. Material that was analyzed had been drawn on day 63 after the first vaccine or placebo injection. The clonotype was recovered from a person between 18 and 65 years old who received the Ad26.COV2.S COVID-19 vaccine or a placebo. Specimen: peripheral blood, collected in a trial of Ad26.COV2.S vaccine versus placebo.

In DNA form, the CDR3 reads TGTGCCAGCAGTACCCATGGTAGCGGGGCGGGTGAGCAGTTCTTC. Translated, it gives CASSTHGSGAGEQFF. This chain links TRBV28 with TRBJ2-1; 8 bases are shared with TRBD2. CDR1 and CDR2 (germline): MDHEN, SYDVKM. Losses at the gene ends were 5 bases for V and 9 bases for J; bases not matched to a gene: 12. The CDR3 has 15 residues.